A selection of T cell receptor beta chains follows, all from one sample in a study of blood T cells in healthy people across ages. TCRdb redid the calling of the 5' RACE reads with MiXCR, one entry per CDR3 protein. The data show 550,000 to 700,000 distinct CDR3 sequences, 27% seen once. Sequencing was carried out using blood. The receptors were sampled from a woman aged 65 to 85 in good health. The CDR3 runs from the conserved cysteine through the conserved F or W. D genes are given only for firm matches. Some rows mark clone size as missing; the rest say once, few, many or name a class of expanded clone.

j_call v_call cdr3_length d_call clone_size cdr3_aa cdr3_nt
TRBJ2-7 TRBV20-1 13 TRBD1 NA CSASDRGLKEQYF TGCAGTGCTTCGGACAGGGGGCTGAAAGAGCAGTACTTC
TRBJ2-1 TRBV24-1 18 TRBD1 NA CATSDPRNRDRRSNEQFF TGTGCCACCAGTGATCCTAGAAACCGGGACAGGAGATCCAATGAGCAGTTCTTC
TRBJ1-1 TRBV29-1 10 NA NA CSVDSIEAFF TGCAGCGTTGATTCCATTGAAGCTTTCTTT
TRBJ2-7 TRBV3-1 16 NA few CASSQGPSVENYEQYF TGTGCCAGCAGCCAGGGTCCAAGCGTGGAAAACTACGAGCAGTACTTC
TRBJ2-3 TRBV11-3 14 NA NA CASSLGAEVQTQYF TGTGCCAGCAGCTTAGGGGCCGAAGTACAGACGCAGTATTTT
TRBJ2-3 TRBV11-3 15 NA NA CASSAGLISTDTQYF TGTGCCAGCAGCGCGGGACTTATAAGCACAGATACGCAGTATTTT
TRBJ2-5 TRBV23-1 11 NA few CASSGKETQYF TGCGCCAGCAGCGGAAAAGAGACCCAGTACTTC
TRBJ1-1 TRBV7-2 8 NA NA CASSEAFF TGCGCCAGCAGCGAAGCTTTCTTT
TRBJ2-5 TRBV7-2 13 NA few CASSLVGTETQYF TGTGCCAGCAGCTTGGTGGGCACAGAGACCCAGTACTTC
TRBJ1-1 TRBV7-3 16 NA NA CASSSSPGIVDTEAFF TGTGCCAGCAGCTCCAGCCCCGGGATCGTAGACACTGAAGCTTTCTTT
TRBJ2-6 TRBV6-2/TRBV6-3 16 NA few CASGEGLFSGANVLTF TGTGCCAGCGGAGAGGGACTCTTCTCTGGGGCCAACGTCCTGACTTTC
TRBJ2-3 TRBV4-2 20 TRBD2 NA CASSQEMASGGASSTDTQYF TGTGCCAGCAGCCAAGAAATGGCTAGCGGGGGGGCATCTAGCACAGATACGCAGTATTTT
TRBJ1-1 TRBV4-3 16 TRBD1 NA CASSQAADRMNTEAFF TGCGCCAGCAGCCAAGCCGCGGACAGGATGAACACTGAAGCTTTCTTT
TRBJ1-5 TRBV6-1 14 NA few CASSPRERDQPQHF TGTGCCAGCAGCCCTCGCGAGAGGGATCAGCCCCAGCATTTT
TRBJ2-1 TRBV7-2 17 TRBD2 few CASSFSQLAGGYNEQFF TGTGCCAGCAGCTTTTCACAGCTAGCGGGGGGGTACAATGAGCAGTTCTTC
TRBJ2-4 TRBV28 13 NA NA CASKDHVENIQYF TGTGCCAGCAAAGACCACGTCGAAAACATTCAGTACTTC
TRBJ2-1 TRBV7-8 20 NA NA CASSLASSGEAASSYNEQFF TGTGCCAGCAGCTTAGCGTCTAGTGGTGAGGCCGCGAGCTCCTACAATGAGCAGTTCTTC
TRBJ2-2 TRBV29-1 14 NA NA CSVSGNMGAGELFF TGCAGCGTTTCCGGAAATATGGGGGCCGGGGAGCTGTTTTTT
TRBJ1-1 TRBV6-5 15 TRBD1 few CASSKTGLVGTEAFF TGTGCCAGCAGTAAGACAGGGTTGGTGGGCACTGAAGCTTTCTTT
TRBJ2-5 TRBV7-6 14 TRBD2 few CASGRGGLEETQYF TGTGCCAGCGGCCGGGGAGGGTTGGAAGAGACCCAGTACTTC
TRBJ2-5 TRBV20-1 13 NA NA CSANRGAPETQYF TGCAGTGCGAATCGGGGGGCCCCAGAGACCCAGTACTTC
TRBJ2-3 TRBV27 13 NA NA CASSLTYTDTQYF TGTGCCAGCAGCCTAACGTACACTGATACGCAGTATTTT
TRBJ2-6 TRBV7-2 15 NA few CASSIQGFGANVLTF TGTGCCAGCAGTATCCAGGGTTTTGGGGCCAACGTCCTGACTTTC
TRBJ2-3 TRBV20-1 11 TRBD1 NA CSGTGADTQYF TGCAGTGGGACAGGGGCAGATACGCAGTATTTT
TRBJ2-7 TRBV20-1 14 NA NA CSASVQGVGHEQYF TGCAGTGCTAGCGTACAGGGAGTGGGCCACGAGCAGTACTTC
TRBJ2-1 TRBV12-3/TRBV12-4 12 TRBD2 NA CASSLTSGPQFF TGTGCCAGCAGTTTGACTAGCGGACCGCAGTTCTTC
TRBJ2-1 TRBV20-1 13 NA NA CSAIMTSYNEQFF TGCAGTGCTATAATGACGAGCTACAATGAGCAGTTCTTC
TRBJ2-7 TRBV10-3 12 NA few CAISESKGEQYF TGTGCCATCAGTGAGTCAAAGGGGGAGCAGTACTTC
TRBJ2-2 TRBV4-1 15 TRBD1 NA CASSSGTGSSGELFF TGCGCCAGCAGCTCCGGGACAGGTTCCTCCGGGGAGCTGTTTTTT
TRBJ1-6 TRBV12-3/TRBV12-4 15 NA few CASSRKGSQGSPLHF TGTGCCAGCAGCCGAAAAGGGTCACAGGGTTCACCCCTCCACTTT
TRBJ1-5 TRBV20-1 14 TRBD1 few CSARRGQANQPQHF TGCAGTGCTAGGCGAGGACAGGCCAATCAGCCCCAGCATTTT
TRBJ1-6 TRBV19 15 NA NA CASSIQDLRGSPLHF TGTGCCAGTAGTATACAGGACCTCCGGGGTTCACCCCTCCACTTT
TRBJ1-3 TRBV3-1 17 NA NA CASSQETRATTGNTIYF TGTGCCAGCAGCCAAGAAACTCGGGCAACTACTGGAAACACCATATATTTT
TRBJ1-2 TRBV29-1 16 TRBD1 few CSVSVAPGTGNYGYTF TGCAGCGTCTCCGTCGCTCCCGGGACAGGGAACTATGGCTACACCTTC
TRBJ1-2 TRBV12-3/TRBV12-4 12 NA few CASSRSDYGYTF TGTGCCAGCAGTCGGTCCGACTATGGCTACACCTTC
TRBJ1-5 TRBV18 15 NA NA CASSPSHGNNQPQHF TGTGCCAGCTCACCGAGTCACGGGAACAATCAGCCCCAGCATTTT
TRBJ2-4 TRBV29-1 11 TRBD1 once CSAGTGLSQYF TGCAGCGCAGGGACAGGACTATCTCAGTACTTC
TRBJ2-5 TRBV29-1 15 NA NA CSVDGGLVLQETQYF TGCAGCGTTGATGGGGGGCTAGTACTACAAGAGACCCAGTACTTC
TRBJ1-6 TRBV5-6 13 TRBD1 few CASSFSGQGPFHF TGTGCCAGCAGCTTCTCCGGACAGGGTCCCTTCCACTTT
TRBJ1-2 TRBV2 15 NA few CASSEIQTGVVGYTF TGTGCCAGCAGTGAAATCCAAACAGGCGTAGTTGGCTACACCTTC
TRBJ2-5 TRBV7-8 12 NA many CASSLYTETQYF TGTGCCAGCAGCTTATACACGGAGACCCAGTACTTC
TRBJ2-6 TRBV19 15 NA NA CASNGGASGANVLTF TGTGCCAGTAATGGGGGGGCGTCTGGGGCCAACGTCCTGACTTTC
TRBJ1-4 TRBV6-6 16 NA few CASTPRTREGNEKLFF TGTGCCAGCACCCCCCGAACGAGGGAGGGTAATGAAAAACTGTTTTTT
TRBJ1-5 TRBV5-6 15 NA few CASSLEGYSNQPQHF TGTGCCAGCAGCTTGGAAGGGTATAGCAATCAGCCCCAGCATTTT
TRBJ2-5 TRBV7-2 18 NA NA CASSLGAAGAWEIGTQYF TGTGCCAGCAGCTTAGGAGCTGCCGGGGCTTGGGAGATAGGGACCCAGTACTTC
TRBJ2-1 TRBV7-2 15 NA few CASSSQQGRYSEQFF TGTGCCAGCAGCTCCCAGCAGGGACGGTACAGTGAGCAGTTCTTC
TRBJ2-3 TRBV25-1 12 NA NA CASSETGDTQYF TGTGCCAGCAGTGAAACAGGAGATACGCAGTATTTT
TRBJ2-3 TRBV5-4 15 NA NA CASSSGGRPTDTQYF TGTGCCAGCAGCTCTGGAGGAAGGCCCACAGATACGCAGTATTTT
TRBJ2-1 TRBV20-1 14 NA NA CSTGGGKRGNEQFF TGCAGTACCGGAGGGGGTAAAAGGGGCAATGAGCAGTTCTTC
TRBJ1-4 TRBV4-3 14 NA NA CASSQALGRDKLFF TGCGCCAGCAGCCAAGCTCTAGGCAGGGACAAACTGTTTTTT
TRBJ2-5 TRBV6-5 15 TRBD1 once CASRPGQGHQETQYF TGTGCCAGCAGACCCGGACAGGGACACCAAGAGACCCAGTACTTC
TRBJ2-7 TRBV15 16 NA NA CATSRDLRRDLYEQYF TGCGCCACCAGCAGAGATCTGAGAAGGGATCTTTACGAGCAGTACTTC
TRBJ2-2 TRBV12-3/TRBV12-4 23 TRBD2 few CASSLTRLAGGRAGIFSTGELFF TGTGCCAGCAGTTTAACCCGACTAGCGGGGGGGCGTGCGGGAATTTTTAGCACCGGGGAGCTGTTTTTT
TRBJ2-3 TRBV7-2 14 NA few CASSFSSFSESQYF TGTGCCAGCAGCTTTAGCTCGTTCTCCGAGTCGCAGTATTTT
TRBJ2-1 TRBV7-9 18 TRBD2 NA CASSPRWSGGVRYNEQFF TGTGCCAGCAGTCCTCGTTGGAGCGGGGGGGTCCGATACAATGAGCAGTTCTTC
TRBJ2-5 TRBV19 14 NA few CASSTHRVQETQYF TGTGCCAGTAGTACCCACAGGGTGCAAGAGACCCAGTACTTC
TRBJ1-4 TRBV6-1 14 NA NA CASSQDVGREKLFF TGTGCCAGCAGTCAAGACGTAGGCAGGGAAAAACTGTTTTTT
TRBJ2-5 TRBV19 15 TRBD2 few CASSTGTRGSETQYF TGTGCCAGTAGTACCGGGACTAGAGGATCGGAGACCCAGTACTTC
TRBJ1-2 TRBV9 14 NA NA CASSVEIGFYGYTF TGTGCCAGCAGCGTAGAGATAGGGTTTTATGGCTACACCTTC